Detailed here is one TCR beta chain. There are 15 residues in the CDR3. Trimming took off 2 bases at V and 3 bases at J, with 15 bases between the two ends. Germline V gene data show CDR1 as SGHKS and CDR2 as YYEKEE (reference sequence). This sample was taken from a study of blood T cell repertoires in COVID-19. Clones were read by immunoSEQ multiplex PCR, and TCRdb kept only the in-frame ones, dropping some. The repertoire includes about 30,000 clones, approximately 67% of them detected once, and 17% sits in the top ten. The sequenced sample consisted of peripheral blood. The clonotype comes from a human donor in a cohort sampled during active COVID-19. The rearrangement joins TRBV5-5 to TRBJ2-7; D is possibly TRBD1 (6 bases). CDR3 in amino acids: CASSLGQTNVYEQYF. The CDR3 DNA reads TGTGCCAGCAGCTTAGGACAGACGAATGTCTACGAGCAGTACTTC.